The TCR beta chain under discussion was sequenced for a study of blood T cell repertoires in COVID-19. Clones were sequenced by immunoSEQ multiplex PCR, and TCRdb holds only the in-frame ones, with some missing. This table has about 120,000 clones, 74% appearing once. V dropped 5 bases and J dropped 0; count of bases not matched to a gene: 6. The CDR3 spans 15 residues. Germline V lookup: CDR1 LNHDA, CDR2 SQIVND (reference sequence). This clone has more than one count but fewer than ten. Material: peripheral blood. The clonotype was recovered from a man between 60 and 75 years old with acute or convalescent COVID-19. The chain recombines TRBV19 with TRBJ2-7; 8 bases map to TRBD2. CDR3 nucleotides: TGTGCCAGTAGTGATAGCGGGACCAGCTCCTACGAGCAGTACTTC. It is translated as CASSDSGTSSYEQYF.